Described below is a single T cell receptor beta chain sequence and its context. The data stem from a study of technical replicates of blood from a handful of donors. The V gene's germline CDR1 is SGHRS and CDR2 YFSETQ. The CDR3 has 12 residues. Trimming shortened V by 0 bases and J by 6 bases, and 7 bases separated the two germline ends. Measured with immunoSEQ multiplex PCR; TCRdb has only the in-frame clones, and not every one. The sample has roughly 90,000 clones, roughly 95% seen once. The receptor comes from a human donor in good health. The sequencing input was T cells isolated from PBMCs. This chain joins TRBV5-1 and TRBJ2-7; D is uncertain. Here the CDR3 reads CASSLVPLEQYF. The CDR3, as DNA: TGCGCCAGCAGCTTGGTCCCACTCGAGCAGTACTTC. Full variable domain (missing parts from reference TRBV5-1 and TRBJ2-7): KAGVTQTPRYLIKTRGQQVTLSCSPISGHRSVSWYQQTPGQGLQFLFEYFSETQRNKGNFPGRFSGRQFSNSRSEMNVSTLELGDSALYLCASSLVPLEQYFGPGTRLTVT.